Listed below are T cell receptor beta chains from one sample, sequenced in a study of cytomegalovirus exposure and HLA in healthy donors. Using immunoSEQ multiplex PCR, the repertoire was profiled, and TCRdb retains in-frame clones only, with some absent. The sample includes about 92,000 clones, about 84% of them seen just once. Sample: PBMCs. These receptors were collected from a girl aged 2 to 10 in good health and CMV-seropositive. Both conserved end residues are part of each CDR3. A D gene is named only where the DNA matches it firmly. The size of a clone is reported for some rows only, either as once, few or many, or as a class for expanded clones.

CDR3 DNA: TGTGCCAGCAGCCGAACCCGGGACATCCAGCGTGGCTACACCTTC; CDR3 protein: CASSRTRDIQRGYTF; J gene: TRBJ1-2; clone size: -; D gene: -; V gene: TRBV27
CDR3 DNA: TGTGCCAGCAGCGCCGTGGGCGGGCCGCCCGGCGAGCAGTACTTC; CDR3 protein: CASSAVGGPPGEQYF; J gene: TRBJ2-7; clone size: -; D gene: -; V gene: TRBV7-2
CDR3 DNA: TGTGCCAGCAGCTCCGAGGTTGGGGAGGCTGTTGAGCAGTTCTTC; CDR3 protein: CASSSEVGEAVEQFF; J gene: TRBJ2-1; clone size: once; D gene: -; V gene: TRBV7-6
CDR3 DNA: TGTGCCTGGAGTGATCCGGGATACTCGGTTTACGAGCAGTACTTC; CDR3 protein: CAWSDPGYSVYEQYF; J gene: TRBJ2-7; clone size: -; D gene: -; V gene: TRBV30
CDR3 DNA: TGTGCCAGCAGCTTGCGCCAGGTCTCTGGGGCCAACGTCCTGACTTTC; CDR3 protein: CASSLRQVSGANVLTF; J gene: TRBJ2-6; clone size: -; D gene: -; V gene: TRBV5-4
CDR3 DNA: TGCGCCAGCAGCGAGGGGGACAGAGTAGCGGTGAGCTCCTACGAGCAGTACTTC; CDR3 protein: CASSEGDRVAVSSYEQYF; J gene: TRBJ2-7; clone size: -; D gene: -; V gene: TRBV5-1
CDR3 DNA: TGTGCCAGTAGCCCTACCACAGGGGGCTATAATGAAAAACTGTTTTTT; CDR3 protein: CASSPTTGGYNEKLFF; J gene: TRBJ1-4; clone size: -; D gene: TRBD1; V gene: TRBV19
CDR3 DNA: TGTGCCAGCAGTTTCTACAGGGGTATCAACACTGAAGCTTTCTTT; CDR3 protein: CASSFYRGINTEAFF; J gene: TRBJ1-1; clone size: -; D gene: TRBD1; V gene: TRBV28
CDR3 DNA: TGTGCCAGCAGCTTAGGGACAGGGAGCACAGATACGCAGTATTTT; CDR3 protein: CASSLGTGSTDTQYF; J gene: TRBJ2-3; clone size: -; D gene: TRBD1; V gene: TRBV7-8
CDR3 DNA: TGCGCCAGCAGCTTGCAGGGGGCGGAGGCCGGGGAGCTGTTTTTT; CDR3 protein: CASSLQGAEAGELFF; J gene: TRBJ2-2; clone size: -; D gene: TRBD1; V gene: TRBV5-1
CDR3 DNA: TGTGCCAGCCACATTCCCCTCTATGGCTACACCTTC; CDR3 protein: CASHIPLYGYTF; J gene: TRBJ1-2; clone size: -; D gene: -; V gene: TRBV28
CDR3 DNA: TGTGCCAGCAGTTACTCAGGGACAGGCTCCTACGAGCGGTACTTC; CDR3 protein: CASSYSGTGSYERYF; J gene: TRBJ2-7; clone size: -; D gene: TRBD1; V gene: TRBV6-5
CDR3 DNA: TGTGCCAGCAGTTACGGGCCGGCCTACAATGAGCAGTTCTTC; CDR3 protein: CASSYGPAYNEQFF; J gene: TRBJ2-1; clone size: -; D gene: -; V gene: TRBV6-5
CDR3 DNA: TGCGCCAGCAGCCCCGAACCGAAGAGCTCCTACGAGCAGTACTTC; CDR3 protein: CASSPEPKSSYEQYF; J gene: TRBJ2-7; clone size: -; D gene: -; V gene: TRBV5-1
CDR3 DNA: TGTGCCAGCAGTCCCTCAGATACGCAGTATTTT; CDR3 protein: CASSPSDTQYF; J gene: TRBJ2-3; clone size: -; D gene: -; V gene: TRBV2
CDR3 DNA: TGTGCCAGCAGGTCAGACACCGCGAACACCGGGGAGCTGTTTTTT; CDR3 protein: CASRSDTANTGELFF; J gene: TRBJ2-2; clone size: -; D gene: -; V gene: TRBV25-1